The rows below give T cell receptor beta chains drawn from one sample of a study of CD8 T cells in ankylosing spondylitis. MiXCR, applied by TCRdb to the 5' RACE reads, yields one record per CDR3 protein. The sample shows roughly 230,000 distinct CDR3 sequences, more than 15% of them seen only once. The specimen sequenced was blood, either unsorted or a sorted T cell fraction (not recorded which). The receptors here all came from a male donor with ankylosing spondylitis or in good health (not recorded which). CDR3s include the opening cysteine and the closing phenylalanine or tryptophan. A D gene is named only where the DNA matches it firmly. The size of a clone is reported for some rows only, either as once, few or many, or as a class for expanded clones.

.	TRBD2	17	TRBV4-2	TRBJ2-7	TGTGCCAGCAGCCCGGGACTAGCGGGAGCCCGCTCCTACGAGCAGTACTTC	CASSPGLAGARSYEQYF
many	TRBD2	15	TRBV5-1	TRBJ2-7	TGCGCCAGCAGCTCCGGACTAGCGAGGTCCTACGAGCAGTACTTC	CASSSGLARSYEQYF
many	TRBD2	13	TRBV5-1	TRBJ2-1	TGCGCCAGCAGCCCCCGGGGGGACAATGAGCAGTTCTTC	CASSPRGDNEQFF
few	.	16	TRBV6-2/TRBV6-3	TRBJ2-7	TGTGCCAGCAGTTCAGTTTGGGACACTTTGGCTCTAGAGCAGTACTTC	CASSSVWDTLALEQYF
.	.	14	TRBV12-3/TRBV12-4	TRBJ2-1	TGTGCCAGCAGTATAGCGGTTTCCTACAATGAGCAGTTCTTC	CASSIAVSYNEQFF
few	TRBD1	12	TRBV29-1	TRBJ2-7	TGCAGCGGGGGCGACAGGGGGTACGAGCAGTACTTC	CSGGDRGYEQYF
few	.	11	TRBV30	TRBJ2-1	TGTGCCTCAAGGAGAGCGGATGAGCAGTTCTTC	CASRRADEQFF
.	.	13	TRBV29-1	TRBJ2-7	TGCAGCGTTGAATACACCTTGGGTTTGGAGCAGTACTTC	CSVEYTLGLEQYF
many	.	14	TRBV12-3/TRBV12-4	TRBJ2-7	TGTGCCAGCAGTTGGGGCTCAGGGACCTACGAGCAGTACTTC	CASSWGSGTYEQYF
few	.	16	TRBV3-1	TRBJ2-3	TGTGCCAGCAGCCAAGAGCAGGACGTCTTCACAGATACGCAGTATTTT	CASSQEQDVFTDTQYF
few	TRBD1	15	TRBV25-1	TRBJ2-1	TGTGCCAGCAGTGGCCGGGACAGGGGTCACAATGAGCAGTTCTTC	CASSGRDRGHNEQFF
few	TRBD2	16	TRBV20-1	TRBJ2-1	TGCAGTGCTAGAGACTTGACTAGCGGAGGTTGGGATGAGCAGTTCTTC	CSARDLTSGGWDEQFF
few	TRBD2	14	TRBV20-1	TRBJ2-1	TGCAGTGCTTTAGGACTAGCCTTGGGCAATGAGCAGTTCTTC	CSALGLALGNEQFF
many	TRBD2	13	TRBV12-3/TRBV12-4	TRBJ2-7	TGTGCCAGCAGTTCGGGACTAGCGGACGAGCAGTACTTC	CASSSGLADEQYF
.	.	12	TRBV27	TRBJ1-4	TGTGCCAGCAGTTTATTGGGTGAAAAACTGTTTTTT	CASSLLGEKLFF
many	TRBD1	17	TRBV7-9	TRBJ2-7	TGTGCCAGCAGCTTAGCGGACGGGACAGGGAGCTCCTACGAGCAGTACTTC	CASSLADGTGSSYEQYF
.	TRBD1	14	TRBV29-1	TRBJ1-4	TGCAGCGTTGAAGTGGGACAGGGCTCTGAAAAACTGTTTTTT	CSVEVGQGSEKLFF
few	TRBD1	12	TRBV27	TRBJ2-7	TGTGCCAGCAGGACAGGGTGGAACGAGCAGTACTTC	CASRTGWNEQYF
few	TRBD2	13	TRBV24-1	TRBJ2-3	TGTGCCACCAGTGATATTATCGGACTAGCCCGGTATTTT	CATSDIIGLARYF
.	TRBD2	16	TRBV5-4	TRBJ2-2	TGTGCCAGCAGCTTGTTCCTAGCGGGACCGGGCGGGGAGCTGTTTTTT	CASSLFLAGPGGELFF
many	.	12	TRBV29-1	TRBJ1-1	TGCAGCGCAAGAGGCATGAGCACTGAAGCTTTCTTT	CSARGMSTEAFF
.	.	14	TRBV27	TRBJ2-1	TGTGCCAGCAGTTCCCCTAACTTCTACAATGAGCAGTTCTTC	CASSSPNFYNEQFF
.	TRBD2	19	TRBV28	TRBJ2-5	TGTGCCAGCAGTACCCAATACGTGACTAGCGGGAGTGGCTTCGAGACCCAGTACTTC	CASSTQYVTSGSGFETQYF
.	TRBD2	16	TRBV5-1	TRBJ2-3	TGCGCCAGCAGCTTGATGGTAGCGGGAGGCACAGATACGCAGTATTTT	CASSLMVAGGTDTQYF
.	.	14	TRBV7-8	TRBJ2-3	TGTGCCAGCAGCTTTCAGGAACGCACAGATACGCAGTATTTT	CASSFQERTDTQYF
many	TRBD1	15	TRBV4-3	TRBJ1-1	TGCGCCAGCAGCCAAGGGACAGGCTGGGACACTGAAGCTTTCTTT	CASSQGTGWDTEAFF
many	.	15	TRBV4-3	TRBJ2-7	TGCGCCAGCAGCCAAGACAGAGGGGAGACGTACGAGCAGTACTTC	CASSQDRGETYEQYF